This T cell receptor (beta chain) was documented in a study of brain T cells in children with intractable seizures. Profiled with immunoSEQ multiplex PCR; TCRdb holds only in-frame clones, not every one. The sample lists 110,000 or so clones, roughly 94% occurring once. This CDR3 contains 16 residues. Trimming cost V 4 bases and J 2 bases; bases outside gene matches: 11. CDR1 and CDR2 from the germline V gene are MDHEN and SYDVKM. This sequence joins TRBV28 and TRBJ2-7; 7 bases fit TRBD2. The origin of this receptor is a boy in the first two years of life with hemimegalencephaly and intractable seizures. The sequencing used peripheral blood, collected at surgery. The DNA of the CDR3 is TGTGCCAGCAGTTCGCCGGCTAGCGGATCTCCCTACGAGCAGTACTTC. Its protein product is CASSSPASGSPYEQYF.